The sample holds a few counts of the clone carrying this TCR beta chain. As handled by the study authors: Amplification from reference gene primers served as the basis for estimated nucleated cell counts. Measured with immunoSEQ multiplex PCR; TCRdb has only the in-frame clones, and not every one. D and trimming were read from the DNA, whereas the V and J calls and clone size are those reported in that table. The table records roughly 31,000 clones, 80% to 90% of them present only once. The V segment lost 3 bases and the J segment 8 bases; nucleotides outside the gene matches: 8. CDR1 is ENHRY and CDR2 is SYGVKD in the germline V gene. The CDR3 loop spans 15 amino acids. This sample was taken from a study of blood T cell repertoires in COVID-19. Study-level background: The cDNA or gDNA used as material had been derived from T cells, B-cell-depleted T cells, or PBMCs.

Material: peripheral blood. The chain joins TRBV10-3 to TRBJ1-5; 9 bases match TRBD1. The sequence was collected from a human donor with active COVID-19. The donor label of this sample is uncertain. The CDR3 sequence is CAISDYEGQGEPQHF. The CDR3 DNA follows: TGTGCCATCAGTGACTACGAGGGACAGGGTGAGCCCCAGCATTTT.